These T cell receptor beta chains were read from a single sample in a study of siplizumab effects on memory and regulatory T cells. Clones were read by immunoSEQ multiplex PCR, and TCRdb kept only the in-frame ones, dropping some. The sample contains about 100,000 clones, 91% of which appear only once. Sample: CD4+ T cells sorted from blood. These TCRs come from a human donor in good health. Each CDR3 is given with its conserved first and last residue. D genes are given only for firm matches. Size is stated for part of the rows, as once, few or many counts, or as a class when the clone is expanded.

D gene	clone size	V gene	J gene	CDR3 protein	CDR3 DNA
-	-	TRBV6-5	TRBJ2-7	CASSYRVLSHYEQYF	TGTGCCAGCAGTTACAGGGTCCTTAGCCATTACGAGCAGTACTTC
-	once	TRBV7-2	TRBJ2-1	CASSANNEQFF	TGTGCCAGCAGCGCTAACAATGAGCAGTTCTTC
TRBD2	-	TRBV9	TRBJ2-5	CASSVGLAGNQETQYF	TGTGCCAGCAGCGTAGGATTAGCGGGAAACCAAGAGACCCAGTACTTC
-	-	TRBV30	TRBJ1-5	CAWTGLGNQPQHF	TGTGCCTGGACAGGTCTGGGCAATCAGCCCCAGCATTTT
TRBD1	once	TRBV6-5	TRBJ1-1	CASSDAGGTSEAFF	TGTGCCAGCAGTGACGCAGGGGGAACCTCTGAAGCTTTCTTT
-	-	TRBV29-1	TRBJ2-6	CSVKNPSGANVLTF	TGCAGCGTCAAAAACCCCTCTGGGGCCAACGTCCTGACTTTC
-	once	TRBV5-4	TRBJ2-1	CASSADLGTYNEQFF	TGTGCCAGCAGCGCCGATCTAGGGACCTACAATGAGCAGTTCTTC
-	-	TRBV19	TRBJ2-1	CASTISGGQDYEQFF	TGTGCCAGTACCATCTCGGGGGGCCAGGATTATGAGCAGTTCTTC
-	-	TRBV30	TRBJ2-5	CAWGILKETQYF	TGTGCCTGGGGAATACTTAAAGAGACCCAGTACTTC
-	-	TRBV5-1	TRBJ2-7	CASSHRVDEQYF	TGCGCCAGCAGTCACAGGGTTGACGAGCAGTACTTC
TRBD1	once	TRBV28	TRBJ2-7	CASSPPGQGTFEQYF	TGTGCCAGCAGCCCACCGGGACAGGGAACCTTCGAGCAGTACTTC
-	-	TRBV5-6	TRBJ2-7	CASSLRFYEQYF	TGTGCCAGCAGCTTACGTTTCTACGAGCAGTACTTC
TRBD2	-	TRBV25-1	TRBJ2-3	CASSESGAGPTDTQYF	TGTGCCAGCAGTGAATCAGGAGCGGGGCCCACAGATACGCAGTATTTT
TRBD2	-	TRBV11-2	TRBJ2-7	CASSPTSGSYEQYF	TGTGCCAGCAGCCCCACTAGCGGCTCCTACGAGCAGTACTTC
-	-	TRBV5-4	TRBJ2-3	CASSLGGGGGTDTQYF	TGTGCCAGCAGCTTGGGCGGCGGGGGCGGCACAGATACGCAGTATTTT
TRBD1	-	TRBV5-4	TRBJ1-5	CASSVDRGGQPQHF	TGTGCCAGCAGCGTGGACAGGGGCGGGCAGCCCCAGCATTTT
TRBD2	-	TRBV18	TRBJ2-1	CASSPPAGGAYNEQFF	TGTGCCAGCTCACCTCCTGCGGGGGGGGCCTACAATGAGCAGTTCTTC
-	-	TRBV5-1	TRBJ2-2	CASSFRDLANTGELFF	TGCGCCAGCAGCTTCCGGGACCTAGCGAACACCGGGGAGCTGTTTTTT
-	-	TRBV7-8	TRBJ2-6	CASSLSQGLYSGANVLTF	TGTGCCAGCAGCTTATCGCAGGGTCTTTACTCTGGGGCCAACGTCCTGACTTTC
-	once	TRBV7-9	TRBJ2-7	CASSLARSYEQYF	TGTGCCAGCAGCTTAGCGAGATCCTACGAGCAGTACTTC
-	-	TRBV18	TRBJ1-5	CASSDLSNQPQHF	TGTGCCAGCTCAGATCTTAGCAATCAGCCCCAGCATTTT
-	-	TRBV6-5	TRBJ2-7	CASKGSYEQYF	TGTGCCAGCAAGGGCTCCTACGAGCAGTACTTC
TRBD1	-	TRBV6-1	TRBJ2-5	CASSAGTGVSFEETQYF	TGTGCCAGCAGTGCTGGGACAGGGGTCAGTTTCGAAGAGACCCAGTACTTC
TRBD1	-	TRBV5-1	TRBJ2-7	CASRAGTGPLSEQYF	TGCGCCAGCAGGGCCGGGACAGGGCCTCTTTCCGAGCAGTACTTC
TRBD1	-	TRBV5-1	TRBJ2-1	CASSLGQTKSSYNEQFF	TGCGCCAGCAGCCTGGGACAGACGAAAAGCTCCTACAATGAGCAGTTCTTC
-	-	TRBV13	TRBJ2-3	CASTRRGATDTQYF	TGTGCCAGCACCCGCAGGGGAGCCACAGATACGCAGTATTTT
TRBD1	-	TRBV28	TRBJ2-7	CASDRGPSYEQYF	TGTGCCAGCGACAGGGGTCCTTCCTACGAGCAGTACTTC
-	-	TRBV5-3	TRBJ1-1	CARSLIRASTEAFF	TGTGCCAGAAGCTTGATCAGGGCGAGCACTGAAGCTTTCTTT
-	few	TRBV10-3	TRBJ2-7	CAISESRNSYEQYF	TGTGCCATCAGTGAGTCTAGGAATTCCTACGAGCAGTACTTC
TRBD1	-	TRBV28	TRBJ2-7	CASSRPRQGIYEQYF	TGTGCCAGCAGTCGTCCAAGACAGGGTATCTACGAGCAGTACTTC
-	once	TRBV28	TRBJ2-7	CASGDQTRQYF	TGTGCCAGCGGGGACCAAACTCGGCAGTACTTC
TRBD2	-	TRBV6-5	TRBJ2-3	CASSTSGGSTDTQYF	TGTGCCAGCAGTACGAGCGGGGGGTCCACAGATACGCAGTATTTT
-	-	TRBV10-3	TRBJ1-5	CAISESGLGQPQHF	TGTGCCATCAGTGAGTCGGGGCTTGGTCAGCCCCAGCATTTT
-	-	TRBV14	TRBJ1-5	CASSQDATNQPQHF	TGTGCCAGCAGCCAAGATGCCACTAATCAGCCCCAGCATTTT
TRBD2	-	TRBV12-5	TRBJ2-3	CASGLSGASTDTQYF	TGTGCTAGTGGCCTTAGCGGGGCCAGCACAGATACGCAGTATTTT
TRBD2	-	TRBV19	TRBJ2-3	CASTTPGLGADTQYF	TGTGCCAGTACCACACCGGGACTAGGAGCAGATACGCAGTATTTT
-	few	TRBV29-1	TRBJ2-1	CSVGVMRFF	TGCAGCGTTGGGGTGATGCGGTTCTTC
-	-	TRBV6-5	TRBJ2-7	CASSYVGGSSYEQYF	TGTGCCAGCAGTTACGTAGGAGGGAGTTCCTACGAGCAGTACTTC
TRBD2	once	TRBV10-3	TRBJ2-3	CAIAGTSVGDTQYF	TGTGCCATAGCCGGGACTAGCGTCGGAGATACGCAGTATTTT
TRBD1	few	TRBV5-1	TRBJ1-1	CASRGQPNTEAFF	TGCGCCAGCAGGGGACAGCCGAACACTGAAGCTTTCTTT
-	-	TRBV11-2	TRBJ1-1	CASSLSAGGNTEAFF	TGTGCCAGCAGCTTATCCGCCGGGGGAAACACTGAAGCTTTCTTT
-	-	TRBV25-1	TRBJ2-1	CASSELAGSQTSYNEQFF	TGTGCCAGCAGTGAATTGGCCGGGAGCCAAACCTCCTACAATGAGCAGTTCTTC
-	-	TRBV5-1	TRBJ1-6	CASSLAGAGSPLHF	TGCGCCAGCAGCTTGGCGGGCGCAGGTTCACCCCTCCACTTT
-	-	TRBV19	TRBJ1-1	CASSLGDILDTEAFF	TGTGCCAGTAGCCTAGGGGATATTTTGGACACTGAAGCTTTCTTT
-	-	TRBV5-6	TRBJ1-1	CASRYGGAMNTEAFF	TGTGCCAGCAGATACGGGGGGGCCATGAACACTGAAGCTTTCTTT
TRBD2	-	TRBV7-3	TRBJ2-5	CASSLGTSGGETQYF	TGTGCCAGCAGCTTAGGGACTAGCGGGGGGGAGACCCAGTACTTC
TRBD2	-	TRBV4-1	TRBJ2-3	CASRNPNSGGATDTQYF	TGCGCCAGCAGGAACCCGAATAGCGGGGGGGCCACAGATACGCAGTATTTT
-	-	TRBV9	TRBJ1-3	CASSVWLSSGNTIYF	TGTGCCAGCAGCGTTTGGCTAAGCTCTGGAAACACCATATATTTT
TRBD1	-	TRBV7-2	TRBJ2-2	CASASGTGGFGELFF	TGTGCCAGCGCCTCCGGGACAGGGGGCTTCGGGGAGCTGTTTTTT
-	once	TRBV14	TRBJ1-5	CASSQGPNQPQHF	TGTGCCAGCAGCCAAGGGCCTAATCAGCCCCAGCATTTT
-	-	TRBV5-6	TRBJ1-1	CASSRTDSNTEAFF	TGTGCCAGCAGCCGAACGGATTCGAACACTGAAGCTTTCTTT
-	-	TRBV15	TRBJ1-2	CATSRENYGYTF	TGTGCCACCAGCAGAGAGAACTATGGCTACACCTTC
TRBD2	-	TRBV19	TRBJ2-3	CASSIDRPGASGGRDTQYF	TGTGCCAGTAGTATAGATCGCCCCGGTGCTAGCGGGGGGAGGGATACGCAGTATTTT
TRBD1	-	TRBV9	TRBJ2-2	CASSVRTGGSGELFF	TGTGCCAGCAGCGTTCGGACAGGGGGTTCCGGGGAGCTGTTTTTT
TRBD1	-	TRBV19	TRBJ1-4	CASSLGTGGLGEKLFF	TGTGCCAGTAGCCTCGGGACAGGGGGCTTAGGTGAAAAACTGTTTTTT